These T cell receptor beta chains were read from a single sample in a study of blood T cell repertoires in COVID-19. Generated by immunoSEQ multiplex PCR, the TCRdb table keeps only in-frame clones and is missing some. The sample holds 35,000 to 50,000 clones; approximately 88% are singletons and the top ten take 1% to 1.5%. The sequencing input was peripheral blood. Every receptor here comes from a middle-aged woman with acute or convalescent COVID-19. Each CDR3 is given with its conserved first and last residue. D genes are given only for firm matches. Size tells how often a clone was seen (once, few, many) or the class of an expanded clone, and some rows leave it out.

-	TRBV19	TRBJ1-1	-	TGTGCCAGTAGTATAGAGGGCTCGAACACTGAAGCTTTCTTT	CASSIEGSNTEAFF
-	TRBV19	TRBJ2-7	-	TGTGCCAATAGTGCGACTAGTAGGGAGCAGTACTTC	CANSATSREQYF
TRBD1	TRBV18	TRBJ1-1	once	TGTGCCAGCTCACCTACCGCCGGGACAGGGGGGAGTAGGAACACTGAAGCTTTCTTT	CASSPTAGTGGSRNTEAFF
-	TRBV6-2/TRBV6-3	TRBJ1-5	once	TGTGCCAGCAGTTCCCGTGTCAGGGATTCGTGGGGCAATCAGCCCCAGCATTTT	CASSSRVRDSWGNQPQHF
-	TRBV2	TRBJ2-3	-	TGTGCCAGCACCCTGCAGACTAGCACAGATACGCAGTATTTT	CASTLQTSTDTQYF
TRBD1	TRBV10-2	TRBJ2-7	-	TGCGCCAGCAGCGGAGACAGGGGAAAGGGAATCGGCGAGCAGTACTTC	CASSGDRGKGIGEQYF
TRBD1	TRBV30	TRBJ1-3	-	TGTGCCTGGGGCAGGGGGCCTGGAAACACCATATATTTT	CAWGRGPGNTIYF
-	TRBV21-1	TRBJ1-3	-	TGTGCCAGCACGTCGGGGGGGGCACCTGGAAACACCATATATTTT	CASTSGGAPGNTIYF
TRBD2	TRBV20-1	TRBJ2-1	-	TGCAGTGCGCGAGCGGGGGGGCCTCACGTCTTC	CSARAGGPHVF
-	TRBV3-1/TRBV3-2	TRBJ2-1	once	TGTGCCAGCAGCCCAAGAGTGACCCCACTCGAGAGCGATGAGCAGTTCTTC	CASSPRVTPLESDEQFF
-	TRBV5-1	TRBJ1-1	-	TGCGCCAGCAGTTTACAGCAGGTGGGCGACACTGAAGCTTTCTTT	CASSLQQVGDTEAFF